A single sample is the source of the 24 T cell receptor beta chains below, sequenced in a study of T-cell reconstitution after alpha-beta-depleted transplantation in children. The TCRbeta library was prepared with unique molecular identifiers. TCRdb re-analysed the PCR reads in MiXCR, keeping a single row per CDR3 protein. The sample has 750,000 to 950,000 distinct CDR3 sequences; about 16% are singletons. The input for sequencing was PBMCs, mostly from graft donor cells, taken 360 days after TCRalphabeta/CD19-depleted stem cell transplant. The receptor set was obtained from a male patient younger than 18 who had a stem cell transplant for acute lymphoblastic leukemia, so the T cells may come from the graft donor.

This clonotype occurred a few times. This sequence joins TRBV10-3 and TRBJ2-7; 8 nucleotides match TRBD1. The CDR3 is 14 residues long. Germline V lookup: CDR1 ENHRY, CDR2 SYGVKD. The V gene end was trimmed by 3 bases and the J gene end by 7 bases; junction bases not matched to a gene: 8. The CDR3 DNA reads TGTGCCATCAGTGAAACACAGGGGGTCGGGGAGCAGTACTTC. This translates into CAISETQGVGEQYF.

The table lists this clonotype with a few counts. The V and J genes are TRBV20-1 and TRBJ2-7, with D maybe TRBD1 (5 bases). The V and J ends lost 2 bases and 3 bases respectively, with 14 bases between them. The CDR3 length is 14 residues. Germline CDR1 reads DFQATT; CDR2 reads SNEGSKA (reference sequence). The CDR3 DNA reads as TGCAGTGCTAGATTTGGGGCTTGGATCTACGAGCAGTACTTC. This encodes CSARFGAWIYEQYF.

For this clonotype: At one end the junction does not follow the germline gene, possibly because of a read error. The chain uses TRBV18 and TRBJ1-1, with D tentatively TRBD1 (5 bases). The CDR3 runs to 13 residues. CDR1 KGHSH and CDR2 LQKENI come from the germline V gene. This CDR3 reads CASSPSGNAEAFF. The CDR3 DNA sequence: TGTGCCAGCTCACCCTCAGGGAACGCTGAAGCTTTCTTT.

J is TRBJ2-7 and V is TRBV11-2, with 7 bases identical to TRBD2. CDR1 is SGHAT and CDR2 is FQNNGV in the germline V gene. The CDR3 covers 16 residues. Trimming at V came to 5 bases and at J to 3 bases, leaving 13 bases not matched to a gene. CDR3 coding DNA: TGTGCCAGCAGCGGGGCCGCGGTTAGCGGGTACTACGAGCAGTACTTC. Translating gives CASSGAAVSGYYEQYF.

In its sample, this clonotype was seen a few times. The chain recombines TRBV30 with TRBJ2-7; the D gene is possibly TRBD1 (6 bases). Germline-derived CDR1 and CDR2 are GTSNPN and SVGIG (reference sequence). V was trimmed by 2 bases and J by 3 bases, leaving 8 bases between them. CDR3 length: 12 amino acids. The CDR3 sequence: CAWSTRGYEQYF. DNA of the CDR3: TGTGCCTGGAGTACCAGGGGCTACGAGCAGTACTTC.

V gene TRBV14 combines with J gene TRBJ2-4; 11 bases fit TRBD2. V lost 3 bases, J lost 5 bases, and 0 bases stayed unmatched. CDR3 length: 14 residues. Germline CDR1 reads SGHDN; CDR2 reads FVKESK. CDR3 loop: CASSQGLAENIQYF. Written as DNA, the CDR3 is TGTGCCAGCAGCCAGGGACTAGCGGAAAACATTCAGTACTTC.

This clonotype has ten or more counts. V is TRBV3-1 and J is TRBJ2-2; no firm D call. The germline V gene has CDR1 LGHDT and CDR2 YNNKEL (reference sequence). The CDR3 contains 12 residues. Between the trimmed V and J ends, which lost 7 bases and 2 bases, there was a span of 5 bases. CDR3 nucleotide sequence: TGTGCCAGCACCCCTAACACCGGGGAGCTGTTTTTT. This translates into CASTPNTGELFF.

The gene calls are TRBV20-1 and TRBJ2-5; TRBD2 matches 7 bases. The V segment lost 1 base and the J segment 2 bases; nucleotides outside the gene matches: 7. This CDR3 region has 15 residues. Per germline, CDR1 DFQATT and CDR2 SNEGSKA (reference sequence). In DNA form, the CDR3 reads TGCAGTGCTAGAGGGCCGGGACTACTTCAAGAGACCCAGTACTTC. This sequence encodes CSARGPGLLQETQYF.

This clonotype was detected only a few times. V and J are TRBV12-3 or TRBV12-4 and TRBJ1-3, with 7 positions matching TRBD1. The CDR3 consists of 14 residues. V gave up 6 bases and J gave up 2 bases; unmatched junction bases: 4. CDR3 DNA sequence: TGTGCCAGCAGCGACAGGGTTGCTGGAAACACCATATATTTT. This gives the protein CASSDRVAGNTIYF.

The chain couples TRBV7-2 to TRBJ1-3, with 9 positions matching TRBD1. CDR3 length equals 16 residues. Trimming took 6 bases from V and 0 from J; bases not matched to a gene: 6. Germline loops: CDR1 SGHTA, CDR2 FQGNSA. The CDR3 nucleotides are TGTGCCAGCAGGGACAGGGGACCCAGCTCTGGAAACACCATATATTTT. It encodes CASRDRGPSSGNTIYF.

This clonotype was found many times. This chain uses TRBV10-3 with TRBJ2-2; D uncertain. V lost 3 bases and J lost 2, with 1 base in between. This CDR3 is 12 amino acids long. Germline V gene data show CDR1 as ENHRY and CDR2 as SYGVKD. The CDR3 here is CAISDNTGELFF. The CDR3, as DNA: TGTGCCATCAGTGATAACACCGGGGAGCTGTTTTTT.

The chain couples TRBV11-1 to TRBJ2-3, with a tentative D call TRBD1 (5 bases). Germline V gene sequence: CDR1 SGHAT, CDR2 FQDESV (reference sequence). This CDR3 has 16 residues. Trimming stripped 1 base from V and 2 bases from J, with 13 bases between. The CDR3 region has the DNA TGTGCCAGCAGCTTAGAGTCAGGGTCCCACACAGATACGCAGTATTTT. Translating gives CASSLESGSHTDTQYF.

Only a few counts were recorded for this clonotype. The V and J genes are TRBV12-3 or TRBV12-4 and TRBJ1-5; TRBD1 matches at 10 bases. The trim removed 6 bases at V and 6 bases at J, leaving 11 bases unmatched. The CDR3 has 16 amino acids. CDR3 in amino acids: CASSFTPGTGVQPQHF. CDR3 in DNA: TGTGCCAGCAGCTTTACCCCCGGGACAGGGGTTCAGCCCCAGCATTTT.

The rearrangement joins TRBV11-2 to TRBJ2-7; TRBD2 aligns across 14 bases. The germline V gene encodes CDR1 SGHAT and CDR2 FQNNGV. Unmatched junction bases numbered 11, after V lost 4 bases and J lost 3 bases. The CDR3 consists of 18 residues. The CDR3 nucleotides read TGTGCCAGCAGCTCGGGACTAGCGGGAGTATTAGGTTACTACGAGCAGTACTTC. Protein product: CASSSGLAGVLGYYEQYF.

This clonotype was observed a few times. The V gene is TRBV3-1, the J gene TRBJ2-1; D may correspond to TRBD1 or TRBD2 (7 bases each). V lost 3 bases to trimming and J lost 9 bases, with 15 bases between them. The CDR3 consists of 14 residues. CDR1 LGHDT and CDR2 YNNKEL come from the germline V gene (reference sequence). The CDR3 region is CASSHSTGRVEQFF. The CDR3 DNA is TGTGCCAGCAGCCATTCGACAGGGAGGGTTGAGCAGTTCTTC.

This clonotype has a handful of counts. This chain connects TRBV28 to TRBJ1-6, with D uncertain. The germline V and J ends were trimmed by 3 bases and 5 bases, with 11 bases remaining between them. Per germline, CDR1 MDHEN and CDR2 SYDVKM. CDR3 length: 15 amino acids. CDR3 in amino acids: CASSLAGRDNSPLHF. CDR3 bases: TGTGCCAGCAGTTTGGCCGGCAGAGATAATTCACCCCTCCACTTT.

V is TRBV20-1 and J is TRBJ2-7; 14 bases map to TRBD2. There are 15 residues in the CDR3. The trim removed 0 bases at V and 5 bases at J, leaving 3 bases unmatched. Germline CDR1 reads DFQATT; CDR2 reads SNEGSKA (reference sequence). The CDR3 region has the DNA TGCAGTGCTAGAGAAGGGACTAGCGGGAGTGACGAGCAGTACTTC. This translates into CSAREGTSGSDEQYF.

This clonotype was observed a handful of times. The V and J genes are TRBV12-3 or TRBV12-4 and TRBJ2-5; 10 bases are shared with TRBD2. Unmatched junction bases numbered 9, after V lost 6 bases and J lost 2 bases. This CDR3 region has 16 residues. The CDR3, as DNA: TGTGCCAGCAGGTCCAAAGTACTAGCGGGACAAGAGACCCAGTACTTC. It specifies CASRSKVLAGQETQYF.

This clonotype was counted only a few times. The J gene is TRBJ2-1, the V gene TRBV7-3; 11 nucleotides align to TRBD1. The CDR3 covers 15 residues. Germline lookup yields CDR1 SGHTA and CDR2 FQGTGA. V was pared by 5 bases and J by 4 bases, with 4 bases of the junction left unmatched. CDR3 in DNA: TGTGCCAGCAGCGGGACAGGGGGGGCTTACAATGAGCAGTTCTTC. Residues: CASSGTGGAYNEQFF.

A few counts support this clonotype. The junction does not match germline at one end; this may be a read error. This rearrangement joins TRBV18 to TRBJ1-1; D unclear. Germline CDR1 and CDR2: KGHSH and LQKENI. CDR3 length: 13 residues. CDR3 sequence: CASLPTGYTEAFF. CDR3 sequence (DNA): TGTGCCAGCTTACCAACGGGATACACTGAAGCTTTCTTT.

This clonotype was seen only a few times. V and J are TRBV20-1 and TRBJ2-4; D is possibly TRBD1 (6 bases). Germline CDR1 is DFQATT and CDR2 is SNEGSKA (reference sequence). The CDR3 covers 13 residues. The V end was cut by 6 bases, the J end by 2 bases, with 11 bases between. The CDR3 DNA follows: TGCAGTGCGGTACAGGGAACCAAAAACATTCAGTACTTC. Its translation: CSAVQGTKNIQYF.

This clonotype was counted a few times. The chain links TRBV15 to TRBJ1-2, with a possible D match to TRBD1 (5 bases). Germline V gene lookup returns CDR1 LNHNV and CDR2 YYDKDF (reference sequence). The CDR3 runs to 14 residues. With 5 bases removed from V and 3 bases from J, the gap between germline ends came to 13 bases. CDR3 sequence reads: CATSQDDRYYGYTF. The CDR3 region has the DNA TGTGCCACCAGCCAAGACGACAGATACTATGGCTACACCTTC. Full variable domain (rest looked up from reference TRBV15 and TRBJ1-2): DAMVIQNPRYQVTQFGKPVTLSCSQTLNHNVMYWYQQKSSQAPKLLFHYYDKDFNNEADTPDNFQSRRPNTSFCFLDIRSPGLGDTAMYLCATSQDDRYYGYTFGSGTRLTVV.

This clonotype was recorded a few times. The J gene is TRBJ1-5, the V gene TRBV20-1; 9 bases are shared with TRBD1. Trimming at V came to 4 bases and at J to 1 base, leaving 11 bases not matched to a gene. Germline loops: CDR1 DFQATT, CDR2 SNEGSKA (reference sequence). The CDR3 consists of 17 residues. CDR3 sequence reads: CSAKREDRGWSNQPQHF. For the CDR3, the DNA is TGCAGTGCTAAAAGAGAGGACAGGGGATGGAGCAATCAGCCCCAGCATTTT.

The gene calls are TRBV29-1 and TRBJ2-7, with D possibly TRBD1 on 5 matching bases. Per the germline V gene, CDR1 is SQVTM and CDR2 is ANQGSEA. V was pared by 7 bases and J by 2 bases, with 15 bases between. The CDR3 runs to 13 residues. The CDR3 is CSGWTNNPYEQYF. CDR3 in DNA: TGCAGCGGGTGGACAAACAATCCCTACGAGCAGTACTTC.